The clone carrying this TCR beta chain was seen a few times. Its specificity is not known. Trimming cost V 1 base and J 5 bases, with 11 bases left between them. Germline lookup yields CDR1 SGHTA and CDR2 FQGTGA. The length of the CDR3 is 14 residues. This entry belongs to a study of cytomegalovirus exposure and HLA in healthy donors. The wider study: Out of about 170 million T cells, an earlier analysis found about 120 million unique TCR beta sequences in total.

Points from the study as a whole: For TCR beta chains, V- and J-gene trimming was later linked to a missense DCLRE1C variant.

The PCR used 60 Vbeta and 13 Jbeta primers. Generated by immunoSEQ multiplex PCR, the TCRdb table keeps only in-frame clones and is missing some. The sample has roughly 100,000 clones; about a tenth are singletons. Sequenced: PBMCs. V and J are TRBV7-3 and TRBJ1-1; D not resolved. This TCR derives from a man aged 45-60 years in good health and CMV-seropositive. The CDR3 spells CASSLRSQTTEAFF. In nucleotides, the CDR3 is TGTGCCAGCAGCTTAAGAAGCCAAACTACTGAAGCTTTCTTT. Variable domain in full (rest from reference TRBV7-3 and TRBJ1-1): GAGVSQTPSNKVTEKGKYVELRCDPISGHTALYWYRQSLGQGPEFLIYFQGTGAADDSGLPNDRFFAVRPEGSVSTLKIQRTERGDSAVYLCASSLRSQTTEAFFGQGTRLTVV.